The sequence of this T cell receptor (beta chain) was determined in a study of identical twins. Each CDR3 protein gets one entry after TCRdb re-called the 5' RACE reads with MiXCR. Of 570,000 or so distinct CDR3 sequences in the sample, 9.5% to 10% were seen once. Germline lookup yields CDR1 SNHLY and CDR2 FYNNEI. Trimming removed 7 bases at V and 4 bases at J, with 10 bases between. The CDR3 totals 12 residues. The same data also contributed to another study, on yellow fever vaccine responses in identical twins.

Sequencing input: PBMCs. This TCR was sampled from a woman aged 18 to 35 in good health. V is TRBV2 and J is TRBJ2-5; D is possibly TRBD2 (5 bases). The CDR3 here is CASMRDGETQYF. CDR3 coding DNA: TGTGCCAGCATGAGGGATGGAGAGACCCAGTACTTC.